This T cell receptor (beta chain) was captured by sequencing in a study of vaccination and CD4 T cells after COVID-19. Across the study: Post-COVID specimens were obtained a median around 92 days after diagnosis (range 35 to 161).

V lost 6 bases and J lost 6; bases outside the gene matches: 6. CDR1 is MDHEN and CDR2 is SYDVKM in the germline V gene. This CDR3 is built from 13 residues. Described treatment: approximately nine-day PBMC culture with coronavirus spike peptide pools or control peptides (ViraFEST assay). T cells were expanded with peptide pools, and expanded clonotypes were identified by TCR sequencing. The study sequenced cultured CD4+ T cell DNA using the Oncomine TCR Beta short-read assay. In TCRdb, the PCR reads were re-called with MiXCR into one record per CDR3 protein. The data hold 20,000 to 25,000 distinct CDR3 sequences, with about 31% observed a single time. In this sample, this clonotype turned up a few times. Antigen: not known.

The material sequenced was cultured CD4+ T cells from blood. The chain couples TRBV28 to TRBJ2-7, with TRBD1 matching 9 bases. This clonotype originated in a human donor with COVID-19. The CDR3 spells CASSGTGFREQYF. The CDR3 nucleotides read TGTGCCAGCAGCGGGACAGGGTTTCGCGAGCAGTACTTC. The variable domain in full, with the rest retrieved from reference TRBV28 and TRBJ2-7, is DVKVTQSSRYLVKRTGEKVFLECVQDMDHENMFWYRQDPGLGLRLIYFSYDVKMKEKGDIPEGYSVSREKKERFSLILESASTNQTSMYLCASSGTGFREQYFGPGTRLTVT.